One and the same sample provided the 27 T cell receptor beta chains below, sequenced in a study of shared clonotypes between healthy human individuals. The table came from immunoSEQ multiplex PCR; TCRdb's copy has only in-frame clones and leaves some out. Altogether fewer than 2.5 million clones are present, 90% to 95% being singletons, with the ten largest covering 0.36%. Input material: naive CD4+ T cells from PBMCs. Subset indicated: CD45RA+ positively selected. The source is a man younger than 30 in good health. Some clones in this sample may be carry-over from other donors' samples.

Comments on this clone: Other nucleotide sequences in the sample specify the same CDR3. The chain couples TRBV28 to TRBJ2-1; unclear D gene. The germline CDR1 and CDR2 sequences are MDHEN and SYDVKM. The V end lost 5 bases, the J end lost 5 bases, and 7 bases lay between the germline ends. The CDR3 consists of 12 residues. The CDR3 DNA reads TGTGCCAGCAGTCTCCGGGACAATGAGCAGTTCTTC. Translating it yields CASSLRDNEQFF.

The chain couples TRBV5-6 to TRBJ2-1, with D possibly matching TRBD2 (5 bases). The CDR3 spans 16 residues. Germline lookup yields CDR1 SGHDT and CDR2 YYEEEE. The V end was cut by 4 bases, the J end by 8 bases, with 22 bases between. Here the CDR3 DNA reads TGTGCCAGCAGCGCCGCCGGACTCGATTTTTACGATGAGCAGTTCTTC. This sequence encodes CASSAAGLDFYDEQFF.

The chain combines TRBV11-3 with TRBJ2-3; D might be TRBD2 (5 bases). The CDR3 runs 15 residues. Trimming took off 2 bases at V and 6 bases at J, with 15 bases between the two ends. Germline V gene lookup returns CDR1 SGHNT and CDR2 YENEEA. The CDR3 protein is CASSLRADSPDTQYF. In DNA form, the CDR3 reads TGTGCCAGCAGCTTACGAGCGGACTCACCCGATACGCAGTATTTT.

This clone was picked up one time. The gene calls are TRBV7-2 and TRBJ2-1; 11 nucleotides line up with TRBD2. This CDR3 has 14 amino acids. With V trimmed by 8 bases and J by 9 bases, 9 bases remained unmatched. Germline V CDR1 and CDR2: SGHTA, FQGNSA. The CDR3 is CASSPTSGVVEQFF. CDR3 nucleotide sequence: TGTGCCAGCTCCCCGACTAGCGGGGTGGTTGAGCAGTTCTTC.

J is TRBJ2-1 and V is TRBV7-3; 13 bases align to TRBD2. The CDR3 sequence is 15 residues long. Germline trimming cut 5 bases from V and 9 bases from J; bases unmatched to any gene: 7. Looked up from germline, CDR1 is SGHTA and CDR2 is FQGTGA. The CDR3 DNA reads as TGTGCCAGCAGCCGACTAGCGGGAGGCGAGGGTGAGCAGTTCTTC. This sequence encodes CASSRLAGGEGEQFF.

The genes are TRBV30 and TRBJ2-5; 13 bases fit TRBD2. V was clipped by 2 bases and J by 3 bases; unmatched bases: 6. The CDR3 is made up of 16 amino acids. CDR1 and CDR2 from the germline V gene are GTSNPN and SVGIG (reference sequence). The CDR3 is CAWSPRGTSGEETQYF. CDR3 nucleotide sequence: TGTGCCTGGAGTCCTAGGGGGACTAGCGGGGAAGAGACCCAGTACTTC.

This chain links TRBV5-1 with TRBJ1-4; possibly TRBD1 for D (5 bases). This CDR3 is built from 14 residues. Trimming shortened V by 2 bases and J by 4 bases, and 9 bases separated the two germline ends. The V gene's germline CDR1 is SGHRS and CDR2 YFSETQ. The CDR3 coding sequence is TGCGCCAGCAGCTTTGACAGTAATAATGAAAAACTGTTTTTT. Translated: CASSFDSNNEKLFF.

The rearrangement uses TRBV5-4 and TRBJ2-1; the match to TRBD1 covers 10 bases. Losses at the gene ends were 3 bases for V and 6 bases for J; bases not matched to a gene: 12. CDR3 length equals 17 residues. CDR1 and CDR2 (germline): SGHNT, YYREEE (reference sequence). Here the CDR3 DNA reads TGTGCCAGCAGCTCGTGGGACAGGGGTCCGGATGGCAATGAGCAGTTCTTC. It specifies CASSSWDRGPDGNEQFF.

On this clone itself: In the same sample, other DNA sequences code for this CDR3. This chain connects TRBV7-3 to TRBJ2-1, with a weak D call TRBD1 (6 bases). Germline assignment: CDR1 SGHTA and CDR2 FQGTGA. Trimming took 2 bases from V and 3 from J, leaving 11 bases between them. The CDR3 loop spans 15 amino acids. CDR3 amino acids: CASSLGSGVYNEQFF. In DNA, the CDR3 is TGTGCCAGCAGCTTAGGGTCAGGGGTCTACAATGAGCAGTTCTTC.

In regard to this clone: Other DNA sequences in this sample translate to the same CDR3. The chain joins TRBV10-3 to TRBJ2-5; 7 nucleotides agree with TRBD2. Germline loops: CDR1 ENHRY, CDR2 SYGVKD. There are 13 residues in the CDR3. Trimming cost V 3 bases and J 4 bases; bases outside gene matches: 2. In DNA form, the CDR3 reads TGTGCCATCAGTGATGGGGGGGGAGAGACCCAGTACTTC. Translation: CAISDGGGETQYF.

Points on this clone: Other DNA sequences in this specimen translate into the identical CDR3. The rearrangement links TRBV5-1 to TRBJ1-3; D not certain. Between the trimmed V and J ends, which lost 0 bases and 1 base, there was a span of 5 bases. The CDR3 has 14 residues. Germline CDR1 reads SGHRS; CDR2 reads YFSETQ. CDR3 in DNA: TGCGCCAGCAGCTTGGGACAATCTGGAAACACCATATATTTT. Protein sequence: CASSLGQSGNTIYF.

DNA for the CDR3: TGTGCCAGCAGCTCCTCCCCTTATGGCTACACCTTC. It encodes CASSSSPYGYTF. The chain couples TRBV5-5 to TRBJ1-2; D call uncertain. V shed 3 bases and J shed 5 bases, with 8 bases lying between them. The V gene's germline CDR1 is SGHKS and CDR2 YYEKEE (reference sequence). The CDR3 runs 12 residues.

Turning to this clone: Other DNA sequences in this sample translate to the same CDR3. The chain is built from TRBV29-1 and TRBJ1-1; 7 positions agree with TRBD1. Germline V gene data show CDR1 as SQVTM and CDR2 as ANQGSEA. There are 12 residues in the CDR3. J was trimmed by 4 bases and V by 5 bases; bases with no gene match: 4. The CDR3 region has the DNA TGCAGCGTTCGACAGGGAGTCACTGAAGCTTTCTTT. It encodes CSVRQGVTEAFF.

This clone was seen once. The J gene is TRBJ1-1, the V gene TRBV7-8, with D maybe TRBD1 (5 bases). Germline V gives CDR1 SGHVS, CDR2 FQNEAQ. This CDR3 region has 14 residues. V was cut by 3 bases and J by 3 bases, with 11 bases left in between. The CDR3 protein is CASSFQGGYTEAFF. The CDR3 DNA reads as TGTGCCAGCAGCTTCCAGGGCGGGTACACTGAAGCTTTCTTT.

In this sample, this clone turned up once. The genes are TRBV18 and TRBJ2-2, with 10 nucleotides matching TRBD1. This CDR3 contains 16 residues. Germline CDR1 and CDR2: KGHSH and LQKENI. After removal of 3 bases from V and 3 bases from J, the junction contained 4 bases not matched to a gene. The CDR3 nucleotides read TGTGCCAGCTCACCGACAGGGGGCGGCCACACCGGGGAGCTGTTTTTT. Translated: CASSPTGGGHTGELFF.

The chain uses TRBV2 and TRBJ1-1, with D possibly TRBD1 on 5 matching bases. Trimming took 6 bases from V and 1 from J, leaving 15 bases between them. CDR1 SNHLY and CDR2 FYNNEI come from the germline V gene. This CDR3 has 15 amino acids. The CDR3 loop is CASREQGGPNTEAFF. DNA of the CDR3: TGTGCCAGCAGGGAGCAGGGAGGGCCGAACACTGAAGCTTTCTTT.

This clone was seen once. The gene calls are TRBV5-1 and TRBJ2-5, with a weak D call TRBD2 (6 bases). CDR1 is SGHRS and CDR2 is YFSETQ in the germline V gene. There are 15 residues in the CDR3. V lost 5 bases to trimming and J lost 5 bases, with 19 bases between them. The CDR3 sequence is CASSGGVQEGETQYF. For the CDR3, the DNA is TGCGCCAGCAGTGGCGGGGTACAAGAGGGGGAGACCCAGTACTTC.

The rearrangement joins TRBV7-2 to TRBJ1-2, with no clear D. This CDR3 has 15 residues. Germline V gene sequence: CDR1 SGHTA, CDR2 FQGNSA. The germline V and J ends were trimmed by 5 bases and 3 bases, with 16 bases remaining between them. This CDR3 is CASSPRATGDYGYTF. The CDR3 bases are TGTGCCAGCAGCCCACGGGCTACCGGGGACTATGGCTACACCTTC.

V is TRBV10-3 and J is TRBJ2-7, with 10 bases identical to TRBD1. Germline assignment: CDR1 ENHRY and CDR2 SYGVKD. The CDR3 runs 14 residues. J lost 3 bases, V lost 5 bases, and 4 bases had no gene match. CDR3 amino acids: CAISWDRGDYEQYF. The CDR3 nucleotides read TGTGCCATCAGTTGGGACAGGGGAGACTACGAGCAGTACTTC.

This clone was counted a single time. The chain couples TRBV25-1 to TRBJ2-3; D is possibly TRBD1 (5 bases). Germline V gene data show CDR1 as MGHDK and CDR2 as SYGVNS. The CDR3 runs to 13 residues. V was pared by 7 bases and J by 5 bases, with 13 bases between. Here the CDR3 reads CASTPLGRDTQYF. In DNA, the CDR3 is TGTGCCAGCACACCTTTGGGGCGAGATACGCAGTATTTT.

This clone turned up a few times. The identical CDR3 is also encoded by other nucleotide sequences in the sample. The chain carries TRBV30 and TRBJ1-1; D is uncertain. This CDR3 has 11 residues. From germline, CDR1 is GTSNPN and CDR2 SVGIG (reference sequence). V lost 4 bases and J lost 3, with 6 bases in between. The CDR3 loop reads CAWTGYTEAFF. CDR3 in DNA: TGTGCCTGGACGGGTTACACTGAAGCTTTCTTT. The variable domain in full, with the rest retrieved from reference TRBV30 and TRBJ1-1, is SQTIHQWPATLVQPVGSPLSLECTVEGTSNPNLYWYRQAAGRGLQLLFYSVGIGQISSEVPQNLSASRPQDRQFILSSKKLLLSDSGFYLCAWTGYTEAFFGQGTRLTVV.

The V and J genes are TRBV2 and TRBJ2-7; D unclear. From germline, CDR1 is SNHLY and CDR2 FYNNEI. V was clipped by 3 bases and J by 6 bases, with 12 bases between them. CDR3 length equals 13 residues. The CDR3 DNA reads TGTGCCAGCAGTGAGTCCGCCCCGGCCGAGCAGTACTTC. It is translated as CASSESAPAEQYF.

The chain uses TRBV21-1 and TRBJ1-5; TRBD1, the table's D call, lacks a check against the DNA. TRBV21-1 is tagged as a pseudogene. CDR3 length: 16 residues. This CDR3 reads CASSASPTGVSQPQHF. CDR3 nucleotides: TGTGCCAGCAGCGCCTCCCCTACAGGGGTCAGTCAGCCCCAGCATTTT.

CDR3 sequence: CASTPEGRLYEQYF. The CDR3, as DNA: TGTGCCAGCACCCCGGAGGGTAGGCTCTACGAGCAGTACTTC. V usage is TRBV6-6 and J usage is TRBJ2-7, with D possibly being TRBD2 (6 bases). CDR1 and CDR2 (germline): MNHNY, SVGAGI (reference sequence). The CDR3 loop spans 14 amino acids. Trimming stripped 7 bases from V and 3 bases from J, with 16 bases between.

The DNA for the CDR3 is TGTGCCAGCAGCTGGAAGGGCCCGGGGGAAGCTTTCTTT. This translates into CASSWKGPGEAFF. This chain links TRBV5-4 with TRBJ1-1; D not certain. Germline V gene data show CDR1 as SGHNT and CDR2 as YYREEE (reference sequence). This CDR3 region has 13 residues. The V end lost 3 bases, the J end lost 8 bases, and 14 bases lay between the germline ends. Full variable domain (outside the CDR3, taken from reference TRBV5-4 and TRBJ1-1): ETGVTQSPTHLIKTRGQQVTLRCSSQSGHNTVSWYQQALGQGPQFIFQYYREEENGRGNFPPRFSGLQFPNYSSELNVNALELDDSALYLCASSWKGPGEAFFGQGTRLTVV.

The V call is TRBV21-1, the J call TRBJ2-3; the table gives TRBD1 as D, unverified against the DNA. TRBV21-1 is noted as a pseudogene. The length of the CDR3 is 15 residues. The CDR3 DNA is TGTGCCAGCAGCAAATTAGGGCAGGGTCGGGCCAGTCAGTATTTT. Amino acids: CASSKLGQGRASQYF.

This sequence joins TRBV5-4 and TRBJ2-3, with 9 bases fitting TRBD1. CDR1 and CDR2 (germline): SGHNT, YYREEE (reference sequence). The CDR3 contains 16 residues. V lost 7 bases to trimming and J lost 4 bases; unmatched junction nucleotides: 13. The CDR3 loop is CASGGGTGTFPDTQYF. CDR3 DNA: TGTGCCAGCGGGGGAGGGACAGGGACTTTTCCAGATACGCAGTATTTT.